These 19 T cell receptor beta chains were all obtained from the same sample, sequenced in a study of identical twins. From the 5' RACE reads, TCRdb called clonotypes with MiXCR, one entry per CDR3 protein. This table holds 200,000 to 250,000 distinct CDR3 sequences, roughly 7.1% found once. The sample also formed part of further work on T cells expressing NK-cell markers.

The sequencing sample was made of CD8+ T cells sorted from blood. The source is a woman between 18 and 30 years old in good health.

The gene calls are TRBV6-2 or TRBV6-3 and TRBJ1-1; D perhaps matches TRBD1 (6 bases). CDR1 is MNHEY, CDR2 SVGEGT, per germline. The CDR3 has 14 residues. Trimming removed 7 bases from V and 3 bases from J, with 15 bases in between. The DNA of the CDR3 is TGTGCCAGCAAAGTACAGGGCGGGTACACTGAAGCTTTCTTT. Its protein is CASKVQGGYTEAFF.

The CDR3 DNA follows: TGTGCCAGCAGCATACCGACAGGGGGTGAGTCGAACTATGGCTACACCTTC. Translated: CASSIPTGGESNYGYTF. The chain recombines TRBV9 with TRBJ1-2; 9 nucleotides align to TRBD1. V lost 4 bases to trimming and J lost 2 bases; unmatched junction nucleotides: 12. CDR3 size: 17 residues. CDR1 and CDR2 (germline): SGDLS, YYNGEE.

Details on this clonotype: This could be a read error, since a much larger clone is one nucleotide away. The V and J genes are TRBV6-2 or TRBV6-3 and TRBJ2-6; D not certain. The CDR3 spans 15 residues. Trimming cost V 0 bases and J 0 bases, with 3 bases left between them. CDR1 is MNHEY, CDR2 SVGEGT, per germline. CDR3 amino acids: CASSYSDSGANVLTF. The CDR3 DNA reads TGTGCCAGCAGTTACTCGGACTCTGGGGCCAACGTCCTGACTTTC.

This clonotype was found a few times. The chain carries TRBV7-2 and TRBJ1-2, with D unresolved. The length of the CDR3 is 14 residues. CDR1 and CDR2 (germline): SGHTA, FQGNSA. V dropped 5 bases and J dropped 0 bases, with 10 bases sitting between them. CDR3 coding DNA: TGTGCCAGCAGCCCAATCCCTTCTAACTATGGCTACACCTTC. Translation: CASSPIPSNYGYTF.

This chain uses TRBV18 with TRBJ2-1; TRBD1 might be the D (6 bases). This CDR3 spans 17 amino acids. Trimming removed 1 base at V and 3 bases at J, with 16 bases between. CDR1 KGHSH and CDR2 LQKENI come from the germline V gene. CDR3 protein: CASSPLERQGFYNEQFF. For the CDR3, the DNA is TGTGCCAGCTCACCACTTGAGCGCCAGGGGTTCTACAATGAGCAGTTCTTC. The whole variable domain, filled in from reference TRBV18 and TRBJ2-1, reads NAGVMQNPRHLVRRRGQEARLRCSPMKGHSHVYWYRQLPEEGLKFMVYLQKENIIDESGMPKERFSAEFPKEGPSILRIQQVVRGDSAAYFCASSPLERQGFYNEQFFGPGTRLTVL.

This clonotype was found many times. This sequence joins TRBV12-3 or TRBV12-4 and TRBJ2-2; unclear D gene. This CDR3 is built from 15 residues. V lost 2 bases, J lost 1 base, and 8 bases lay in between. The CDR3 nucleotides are TGTGCCAGCAGTTTATTCCACCAGAACACCGGGGAGCTGTTTTTT. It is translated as CASSLFHQNTGELFF.

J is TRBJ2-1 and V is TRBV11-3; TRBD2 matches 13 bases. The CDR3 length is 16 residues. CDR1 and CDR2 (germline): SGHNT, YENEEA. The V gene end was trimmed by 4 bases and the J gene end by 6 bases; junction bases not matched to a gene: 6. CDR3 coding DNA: TGTGCCAGCAGCTCCCGGACTAGCGGGAGAGGCAATGAGCAGTTCTTC. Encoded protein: CASSSRTSGRGNEQFF. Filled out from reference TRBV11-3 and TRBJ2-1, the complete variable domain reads EAGVVQSPRYKIIEKKQPVAFWCNPISGHNTLYWYLQNLGQGPELLIRYENEEAVDDSQLPKDRFSAERLKGVDSTLKIQPAELGDSAVYLCASSSRTSGRGNEQFFGPGTRLTVL.

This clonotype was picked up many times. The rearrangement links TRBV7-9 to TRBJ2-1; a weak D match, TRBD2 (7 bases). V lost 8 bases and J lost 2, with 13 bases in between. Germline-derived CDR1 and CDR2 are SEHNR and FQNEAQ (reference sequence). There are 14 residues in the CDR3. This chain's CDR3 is CASEGEGTYNEQFF. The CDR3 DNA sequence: TGTGCCAGCGAGGGGGAGGGGACCTACAATGAGCAGTTCTTC.

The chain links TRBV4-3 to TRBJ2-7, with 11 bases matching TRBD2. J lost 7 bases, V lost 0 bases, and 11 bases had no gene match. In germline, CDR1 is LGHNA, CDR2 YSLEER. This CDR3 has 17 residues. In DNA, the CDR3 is TGCGCCAGCAGCCAAGATCGTGTAGCGGGAGGGCCGGGTGAGCAGTACTTC. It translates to CASSQDRVAGGPGEQYF.

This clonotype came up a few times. The CDR3 DNA is TGTGCCAGCAGTTTTTGGACAGGGGAAGAGAACACTGAAGCTTTCTTT. It translates to CASSFWTGEENTEAFF. J is TRBJ1-1 and V is TRBV27, with 9 bases fitting TRBD1. The V gene end was trimmed by 3 bases and the J gene end by 1 base; junction bases not matched to a gene: 6. The CDR3 length is 16 residues. Germline CDR1 is MNHEY and CDR2 is SMNVEV (reference sequence).

CDR3 region: CSVEADSRAQYF. The CDR3 DNA sequence: TGCAGCGTTGAAGCAGACAGCCGTGCGCAGTATTTT. This chain links TRBV29-1 with TRBJ2-3; the D gene is possibly TRBD1 (5 bases). V lost 1 base, J lost 10 bases, and 12 bases lay in between. CDR1 and CDR2 (germline): SQVTM, ANQGSEA. The CDR3 runs to 12 residues.

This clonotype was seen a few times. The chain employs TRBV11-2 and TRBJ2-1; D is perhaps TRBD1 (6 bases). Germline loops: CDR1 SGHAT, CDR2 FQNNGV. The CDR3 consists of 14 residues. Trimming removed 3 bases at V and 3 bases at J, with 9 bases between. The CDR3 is CASSFDRYYNEQFF. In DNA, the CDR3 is TGTGCCAGCAGCTTCGACAGGTACTACAATGAGCAGTTCTTC.

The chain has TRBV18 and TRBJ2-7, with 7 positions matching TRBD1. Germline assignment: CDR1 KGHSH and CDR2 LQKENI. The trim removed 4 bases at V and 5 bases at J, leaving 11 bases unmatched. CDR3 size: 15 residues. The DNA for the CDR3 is TGTGCCAGCTCACAGACTGCCGGGACAGAGGACGAGCAGTACTTC. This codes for CASSQTAGTEDEQYF.

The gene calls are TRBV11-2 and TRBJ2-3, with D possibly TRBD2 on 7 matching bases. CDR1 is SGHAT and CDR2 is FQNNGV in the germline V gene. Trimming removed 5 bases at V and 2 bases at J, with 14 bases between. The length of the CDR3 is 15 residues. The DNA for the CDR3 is TGTGCCAGCAGCCAAGGGGGGGCCATCACAGATACGCAGTATTTT. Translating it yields CASSQGGAITDTQYF.

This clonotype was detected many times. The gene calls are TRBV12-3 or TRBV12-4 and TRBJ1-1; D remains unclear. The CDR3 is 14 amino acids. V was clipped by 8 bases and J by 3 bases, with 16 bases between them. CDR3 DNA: TGTGCCAGCTCTCGAGTAGGGTCGGACACTGAAGCTTTCTTT. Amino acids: CASSRVGSDTEAFF.

CDR3 residues: CASSLVRGPTEAFF. The CDR3 DNA reads as TGTGCCAGCAGCTTAGTGAGGGGGCCGACTGAAGCTTTCTTT. The chain links TRBV7-2 to TRBJ1-1, with TRBD1 identical over 7 bases. The ends lost 1 base at V and 5 bases at J; junction bases unmatched: 4. The germline V gene encodes CDR1 SGHTA and CDR2 FQGNSA. The CDR3 runs to 14 residues.

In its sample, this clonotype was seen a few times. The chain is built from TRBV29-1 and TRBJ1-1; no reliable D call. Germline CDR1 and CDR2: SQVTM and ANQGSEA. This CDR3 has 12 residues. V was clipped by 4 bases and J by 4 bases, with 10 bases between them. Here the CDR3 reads CSVVSGVTEAFF. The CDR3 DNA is TGCAGCGTTGTGTCGGGAGTCACTGAAGCTTTCTTT.

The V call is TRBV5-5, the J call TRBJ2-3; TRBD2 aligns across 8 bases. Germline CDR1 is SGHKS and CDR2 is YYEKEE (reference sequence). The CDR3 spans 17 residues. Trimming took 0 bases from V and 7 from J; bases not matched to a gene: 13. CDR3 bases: TGTGCCAGCAGCTTGGTTCCGTCGGGGGGGGCCGGATATACGCAGTATTTT. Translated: CASSLVPSGGAGYTQYF. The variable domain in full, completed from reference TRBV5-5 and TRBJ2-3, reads DAGVTQSPTHLIKTRGQQVTLRCSPISGHKSVSWYQQVLGQGPQFIFQYYEKEERGRGNFPDRFSARQFPNYSSELNVNALLLGDSALYLCASSLVPSGGAGYTQYFGPGTRLTVL.

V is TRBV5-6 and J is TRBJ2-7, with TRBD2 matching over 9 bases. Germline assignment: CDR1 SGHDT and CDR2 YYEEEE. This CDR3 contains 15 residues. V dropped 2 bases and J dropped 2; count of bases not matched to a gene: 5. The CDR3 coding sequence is TGTGCCAGCAGCTTACTAGCGGGTCCACCCTACGAGCAGTACTTC. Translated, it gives CASSLLAGPPYEQYF.